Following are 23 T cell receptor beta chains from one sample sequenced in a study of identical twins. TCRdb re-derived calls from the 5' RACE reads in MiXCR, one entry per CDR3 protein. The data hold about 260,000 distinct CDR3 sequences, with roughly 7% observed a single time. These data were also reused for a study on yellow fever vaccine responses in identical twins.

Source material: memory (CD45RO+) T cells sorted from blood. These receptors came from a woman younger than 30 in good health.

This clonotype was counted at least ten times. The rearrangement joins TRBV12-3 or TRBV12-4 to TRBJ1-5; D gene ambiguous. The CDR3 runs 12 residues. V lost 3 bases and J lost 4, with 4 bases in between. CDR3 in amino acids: CASSLGNQPQHF. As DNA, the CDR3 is TGTGCCAGCAGTTTGGGGAATCAGCCCCAGCATTTT.

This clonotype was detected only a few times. The CDR3 loop is CASSQVDIMSTDTQYF. In DNA form, the CDR3 reads TGCGCCAGCAGCCAAGTGGACATAATGAGCACAGATACGCAGTATTTT. The chain uses TRBV4-1 and TRBJ2-3; tentatively, D is TRBD1 (5 bases). There are 16 residues in the CDR3. Germline-derived CDR1 and CDR2 are MGHRA and YSYEKL. V was trimmed by 1 base and J by 0 bases, leaving 11 bases between them.

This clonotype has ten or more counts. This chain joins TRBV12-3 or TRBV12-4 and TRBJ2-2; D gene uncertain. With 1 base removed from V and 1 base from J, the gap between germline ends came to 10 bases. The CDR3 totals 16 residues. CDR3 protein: CASSLGRRGNTGELFF. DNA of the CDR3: TGTGCCAGCAGTTTAGGTCGCCGAGGGAACACCGGGGAGCTGTTTTTT.

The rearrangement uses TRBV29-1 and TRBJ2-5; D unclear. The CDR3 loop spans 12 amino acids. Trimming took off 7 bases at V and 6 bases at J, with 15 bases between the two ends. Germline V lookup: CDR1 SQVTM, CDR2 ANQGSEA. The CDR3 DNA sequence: TGCAGCGCCGTCGCGTGGGCGCAGACCCAGTACTTC. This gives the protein CSAVAWAQTQYF.

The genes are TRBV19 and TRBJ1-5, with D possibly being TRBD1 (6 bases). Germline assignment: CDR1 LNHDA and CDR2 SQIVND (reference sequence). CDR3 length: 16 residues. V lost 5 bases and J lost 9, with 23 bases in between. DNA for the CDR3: TGTGCCAGTAGTCCAAAAGGACAGATTTCTCGTCGGCCCCAGCATTTT. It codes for CASSPKGQISRRPQHF.

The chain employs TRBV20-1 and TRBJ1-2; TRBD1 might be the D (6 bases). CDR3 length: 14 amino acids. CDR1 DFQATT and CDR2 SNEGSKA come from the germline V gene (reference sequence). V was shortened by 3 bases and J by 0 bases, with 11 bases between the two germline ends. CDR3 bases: TGCAGTGCTAGCCCCCGACAGGCTAACTATGGCTACACCTTC. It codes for CSASPRQANYGYTF.

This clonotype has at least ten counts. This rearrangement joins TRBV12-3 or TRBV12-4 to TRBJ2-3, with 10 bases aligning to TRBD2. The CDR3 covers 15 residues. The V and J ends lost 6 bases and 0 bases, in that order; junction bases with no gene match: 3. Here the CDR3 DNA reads TGTGCCAGCAGCGTGACTAGCGGGAGCACAGATACGCAGTATTTT. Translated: CASSVTSGSTDTQYF.

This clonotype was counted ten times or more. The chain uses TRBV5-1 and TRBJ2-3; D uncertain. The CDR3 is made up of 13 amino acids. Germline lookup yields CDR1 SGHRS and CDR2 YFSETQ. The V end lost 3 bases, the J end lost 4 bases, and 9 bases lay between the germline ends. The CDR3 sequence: CASSYGASDTQYF. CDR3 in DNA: TGCGCCAGCAGCTACGGCGCATCAGATACGCAGTATTTT.

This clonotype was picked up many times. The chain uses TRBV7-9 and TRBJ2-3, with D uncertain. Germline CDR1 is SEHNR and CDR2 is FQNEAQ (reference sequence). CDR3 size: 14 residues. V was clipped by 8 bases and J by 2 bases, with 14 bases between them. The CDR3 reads CASALTTDTDTQYF. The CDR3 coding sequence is TGTGCCAGCGCCCTAACTACTGACACAGATACGCAGTATTTT.

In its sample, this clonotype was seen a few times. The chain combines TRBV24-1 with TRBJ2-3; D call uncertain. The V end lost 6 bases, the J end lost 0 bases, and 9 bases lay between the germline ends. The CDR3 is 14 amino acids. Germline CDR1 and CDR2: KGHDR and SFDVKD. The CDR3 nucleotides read TGTGCCACCAGTCGCAGAGCAAGCACAGATACGCAGTATTTT. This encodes CATSRRASTDTQYF.

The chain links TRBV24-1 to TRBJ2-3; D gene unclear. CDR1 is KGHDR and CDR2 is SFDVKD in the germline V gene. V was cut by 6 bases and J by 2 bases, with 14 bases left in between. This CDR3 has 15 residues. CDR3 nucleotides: TGTGCCACCAGTTTTAGCCGGCAGGACACAGATACGCAGTATTTT. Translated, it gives CATSFSRQDTDTQYF.

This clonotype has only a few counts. CDR3: CASSFFSSDTQYF. The CDR3 nucleotides are TGTGCCAGCAGCTTTTTTAGTAGCGATACGCAGTATTTT. This chain joins TRBV7-2 and TRBJ2-3; no definite D call. This CDR3 contains 13 residues. Germline V gene sequence: CDR1 SGHTA, CDR2 FQGNSA. V lost 3 bases and J 6 bases, leaving 10 bases between the germline ends. Supplemented by reference TRBV7-2 and TRBJ2-3, the full variable domain reads GAGVSQSPSNKVTEKGKDVELRCDPISGHTALYWYRQSLGQGLEFLIYFQGNSAPDKSGLPSDRFSAERTGGSVSTLTIQRTQQEDSAVYLCASSFFSSDTQYFGPGTRLTVL.

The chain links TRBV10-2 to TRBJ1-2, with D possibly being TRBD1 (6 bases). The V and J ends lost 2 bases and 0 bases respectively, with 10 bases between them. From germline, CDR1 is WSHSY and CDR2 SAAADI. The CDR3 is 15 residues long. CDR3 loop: CASSEPEGANYGYTF. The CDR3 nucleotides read TGCGCCAGCAGTGAGCCGGAGGGGGCTAACTATGGCTACACCTTC.

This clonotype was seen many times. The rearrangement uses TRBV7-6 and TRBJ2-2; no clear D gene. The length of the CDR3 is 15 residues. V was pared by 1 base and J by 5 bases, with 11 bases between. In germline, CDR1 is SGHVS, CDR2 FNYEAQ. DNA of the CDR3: TGTGCCAGCAGCTTAGGGGGTCTAGGGACCGGGGAGCTGTTTTTT. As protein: CASSLGGLGTGELFF.

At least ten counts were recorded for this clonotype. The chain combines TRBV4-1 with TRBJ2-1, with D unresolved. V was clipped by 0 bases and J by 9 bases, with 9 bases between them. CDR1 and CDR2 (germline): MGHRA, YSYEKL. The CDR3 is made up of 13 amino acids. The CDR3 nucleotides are TGCGCCAGCAGCCAAGAACGTCGTAGTGAGCAGTTCTTC. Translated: CASSQERRSEQFF.

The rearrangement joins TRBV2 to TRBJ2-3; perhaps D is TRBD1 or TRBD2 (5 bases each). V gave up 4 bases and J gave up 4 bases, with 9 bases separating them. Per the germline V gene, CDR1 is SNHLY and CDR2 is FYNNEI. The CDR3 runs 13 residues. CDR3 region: CASSGGVADTQYF. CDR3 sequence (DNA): TGTGCCAGCAGTGGAGGGGTGGCAGATACGCAGTATTTT. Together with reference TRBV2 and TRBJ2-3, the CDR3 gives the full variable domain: EPEVTQTPSHQVTQMGQEVILRCVPISNHLYFYWYRQILGQKVEFLVSFYNNEISEKSEIFDDQFSVERPDGSNFTLKIRSTKLEDSAMYFCASSGGVADTQYFGPGTRLTVL.

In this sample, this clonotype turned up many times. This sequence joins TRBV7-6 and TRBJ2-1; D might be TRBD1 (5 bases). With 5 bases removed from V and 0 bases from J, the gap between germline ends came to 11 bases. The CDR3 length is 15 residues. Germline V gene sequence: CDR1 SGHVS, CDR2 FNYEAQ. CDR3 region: CASSPDMSSYNEQFF. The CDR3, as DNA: TGTGCCAGCAGCCCGGACATGAGCTCCTACAATGAGCAGTTCTTC.

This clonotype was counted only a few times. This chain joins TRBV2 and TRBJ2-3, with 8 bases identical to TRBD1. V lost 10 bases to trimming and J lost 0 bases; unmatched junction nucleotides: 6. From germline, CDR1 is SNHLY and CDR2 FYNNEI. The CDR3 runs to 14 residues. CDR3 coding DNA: TGTGCCACCACAGGGGGTCCCAGCACAGATACGCAGTATTTT. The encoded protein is CATTGGPSTDTQYF.

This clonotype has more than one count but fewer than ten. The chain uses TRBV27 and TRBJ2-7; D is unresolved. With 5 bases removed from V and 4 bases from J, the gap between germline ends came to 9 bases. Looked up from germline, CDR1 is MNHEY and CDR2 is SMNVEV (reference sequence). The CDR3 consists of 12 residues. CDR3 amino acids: CASSGSSYEQYF. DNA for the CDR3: TGTGCCAGCAGTGGTAGCAGTTACGAGCAGTACTTC.

This CDR3 is CASSLRGRGLASGEQYV. The CDR3 coding sequence is TGTGCCAGCAGTTTACGCGGAAGAGGACTAGCTTCGGGCGAGCAGTACGTC. The V and J genes are TRBV28 and TRBJ2-7, with 8 bases fitting TRBD2. The CDR3 is 17 residues long. The V gene's germline CDR1 is MDHEN and CDR2 SYDVKM. V lost 2 bases, J lost 6 bases, and 15 bases stayed unmatched.

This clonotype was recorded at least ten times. The CDR3 sequence is CSVEQTGGRGTDTQYF. CDR3 nucleotides: TGCAGCGTTGAACAAACAGGGGGTCGGGGCACAGATACGCAGTATTTT. The gene calls are TRBV29-1 and TRBJ2-3, with 8 bases fitting TRBD1. With 2 bases clipped from V and 1 base from J, the junction kept 8 bases outside the gene matches. The germline CDR1 and CDR2 sequences are SQVTM and ANQGSEA. The CDR3 is 16 amino acids.

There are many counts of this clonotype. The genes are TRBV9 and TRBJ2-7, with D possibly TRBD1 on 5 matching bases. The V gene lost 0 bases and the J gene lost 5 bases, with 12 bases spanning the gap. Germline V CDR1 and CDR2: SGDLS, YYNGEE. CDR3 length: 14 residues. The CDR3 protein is CASSVVDIAHEQYF. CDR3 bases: TGTGCCAGCAGCGTAGTGGACATAGCTCACGAGCAGTACTTC.

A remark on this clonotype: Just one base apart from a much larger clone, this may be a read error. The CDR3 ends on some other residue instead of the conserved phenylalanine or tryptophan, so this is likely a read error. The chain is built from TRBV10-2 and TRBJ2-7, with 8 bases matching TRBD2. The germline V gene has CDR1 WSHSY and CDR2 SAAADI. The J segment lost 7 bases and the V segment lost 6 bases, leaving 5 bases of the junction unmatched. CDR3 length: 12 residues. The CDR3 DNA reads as TGCGCCAGCAGGAGCGGGAGTTATGAGCAGTACATC. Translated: CASRSGSYEQYI.